Below are 14 T cell receptor beta chains sequenced from a single sample in a study of T cell responses to AZD1222 COVID-19 vaccine. Data came from immunoSEQ multiplex PCR; TCRdb stores just in-frame clones and leaves some out. The sample shows some 120,000 clones, around 90% of them seen only once. Sequenced here: peripheral blood, sampled on day 0 of AZD1222 vaccination. These receptors were collected from an adult in good health.

The chain employs TRBV24-1 and TRBJ2-2; D might be TRBD1 (6 bases). CDR3 length: 16 residues. V was shortened by 1 base and J by 3 bases, with 11 bases between the two germline ends. The germline V gene encodes CDR1 KGHDR and CDR2 SFDVKD. The CDR3 DNA reads TGTGCCACCAGTGATTTAACAGGGTCCCACACCGGGGAGCTGTTTTTT. Protein product: CATSDLTGSHTGELFF.

The genes are TRBV28 and TRBJ2-7; 8 bases match TRBD1. Looked up from germline, CDR1 is MDHEN and CDR2 is SYDVKM. This CDR3 has 13 residues. V trimming: 6 bases; J trimming: 6 bases; junction bases outside the gene matches: 7. The DNA for the CDR3 is TGTGCCAGCAGGGTTGGACAGGGATCCGAGCAGTACTTC. Translation gives CASRVGQGSEQYF.

The gene calls are TRBV7-9 and TRBJ1-1, with D possibly matching TRBD1 (5 bases). Trimming took off 1 base at V and 8 bases at J, with 8 bases between the two ends. The CDR3 length is 12 residues. The germline V gene has CDR1 SEHNR and CDR2 FQNEAQ (reference sequence). The DNA of the CDR3 is TGTGCCAGCAGCTTAGGGAGGACAGAAGCTTTCTTT. This translates into CASSLGRTEAFF.

The chain uses TRBV29-1 and TRBJ2-5; D is perhaps TRBD1 (5 bases). The CDR3 spans 12 residues. CDR1 and CDR2 (germline): SQVTM, ANQGSEA. V gave up 4 bases and J gave up 6 bases, with 12 bases separating them. CDR3 nucleotides: TGCAGCGTTGGGACCCCAGGGCAGACCCAGTACTTC. Protein: CSVGTPGQTQYF. Full variable domain (outside the CDR3, taken from reference TRBV29-1 and TRBJ2-5): SAVISQKPSRDICQRGTSLTIQCQVDSQVTMMFWYRQQPGQSLTLIATANQGSEATYESGFVIDKFPISRPNLTFSTLTVSNMSPEDSSIYLCSVGTPGQTQYFGPGTRLLVL.

This chain uses TRBV7-2 with TRBJ1-6; 9 bases map to TRBD1. The V gene end was trimmed by 4 bases and the J gene end by 1 base; junction bases not matched to a gene: 2. The CDR3 spans 16 residues. Per germline, CDR1 SGHTA and CDR2 FQGNSA. This chain's CDR3 is CASSWTGESYNSPLHF. CDR3 bases: TGTGCCAGCAGCTGGACAGGGGAGTCCTATAATTCACCCCTCCACTTT.

The chain couples TRBV19 to TRBJ1-2; D remains unclear. CDR1 and CDR2 (germline): LNHDA, SQIVND (reference sequence). Trimming stripped 6 bases from V and 8 bases from J, with 19 bases between. The CDR3 contains 14 residues. CDR3 protein: CASSPIDGLQGYTF. The DNA of the CDR3 is TGTGCCAGTAGCCCGATTGACGGACTTCAGGGCTACACCTTC.

The chain has TRBV9 and TRBJ1-3; the match to TRBD1 covers 10 bases. This CDR3 region has 17 residues. The V and J ends lost 0 bases and 2 bases, in that order; junction bases with no gene match: 5. Germline V gives CDR1 SGDLS, CDR2 YYNGEE. CDR3 amino acids: CASSVGGDRGPGNTIYF. In DNA, the CDR3 is TGTGCCAGCAGCGTAGGTGGGGACAGGGGTCCTGGAAACACCATATATTTT.

This sequence joins TRBV28 and TRBJ2-3, with D perhaps being TRBD1 or TRBD2 (6 bases each). This CDR3 is built from 14 residues. The ends were cut back, 9 bases at V and 0 bases at J, with 13 bases in the middle. Germline V gene lookup returns CDR1 MDHEN and CDR2 SYDVKM. Here the CDR3 reads CASQQGGSTDTQYF. DNA of the CDR3: TGTGCCAGTCAACAGGGAGGAAGCACAGATACGCAGTATTTT.

This clone was detected only once. This sequence joins TRBV3-1 (or the pseudogene TRBV3-2) and TRBJ2-2; possible D gene TRBD2, 7 bases. The CDR3 spans 16 residues. Germline V gene sequence: CDR1 LGHDT, CDR2 YNNKEL (reference sequence). With 4 bases removed from V and 0 bases from J, the gap between germline ends came to 12 bases. For the CDR3, the DNA is TGTGCCAGCAGCCCGGGCGGGGGCTCGAACACCGGGGAGCTGTTTTTT. It translates to CASSPGGGSNTGELFF.

This chain joins TRBV7-9 and TRBJ1-6, with D possibly being TRBD1 (5 bases). V was clipped by 5 bases and J by 0 bases, with 17 bases between them. The CDR3 is 18 residues long. From germline, CDR1 is SEHNR and CDR2 FQNEAQ (reference sequence). The CDR3 bases are TGTGCCAGCAGCACAAGACCAGCAGGGAGCTCCTATAATTCACCCCTCCACTTT. Protein product: CASSTRPAGSSYNSPLHF.

The chain joins TRBV7-2 to TRBJ1-2, with D possibly matching TRBD1 (5 bases). The CDR3 length is 16 residues. Trimming took off 9 bases at V and 6 bases at J, with 26 bases between the two ends. Germline lookup yields CDR1 SGHTA and CDR2 FQGNSA. As DNA, the CDR3 is TGTGCCAGTCCCCGAGGCAGGTGGGGGGACGACAATGGCTACACCTTC. Its protein product is CASPRGRWGDDNGYTF.

The rearrangement uses TRBV5-1 and TRBJ2-1; 11 bases fit TRBD1. CDR3 length: 15 amino acids. V shed 3 bases and J 8 bases; nucleotides not matched to a gene: 7. Germline CDR1 is SGHRS and CDR2 is YFSETQ. The CDR3, as DNA: TGCGCCAGCAGCTCGGACAGGGGGCTGGAATATGAGCAGTTCTTC. Its translation: CASSSDRGLEYEQFF.

The chain joins TRBV7-3 to TRBJ2-3, with unresolved D. Germline V gene lookup returns CDR1 SGHTA and CDR2 FQGTGA. V lost 5 bases to trimming and J lost 1 base, with 10 bases between them. CDR3 length equals 14 residues. CDR3 in DNA: TGTGCCAGCAGCACCCGGTTTGGCACAGATACGCAGTATTTT. Its protein is CASSTRFGTDTQYF.

V and J are TRBV10-3 and TRBJ2-1; the match to TRBD2 covers 9 bases. V dropped 8 bases and J dropped 8; count of bases not matched to a gene: 10. The CDR3 has 14 residues. Per the germline V gene, CDR1 is ENHRY and CDR2 is SYGVKD. CDR3 sequence: CAIWSPSGNHEQFF. CDR3 DNA: TGTGCCATCTGGTCCCCTAGCGGGAATCATGAGCAGTTCTTC.